A single sample gave rise to the 2 T cell receptor beta chains below, sequenced in a study of spatial heterogeneity in lung cancer (dated by TCRdb to the late 2010s). The library was produced with 5' RACE. TCRdb lists the instrument as NextSeq 500. TCRdb redid the processing of the public reads, applying fastp at Q25 and MiXCR, and retained in-frame beta chains. Rows with a matching CDR3 protein are joined into one entry that keeps the most common DNA and genes. The sample yields 45,000 to 65,000 distinct CDR3 sequences; more than 6.5% were counted once. The leading ten clones occupy 2.5% to 3% of the sample. This sample's time point label indicates: sample taken at primary tumor resection. Without any cell sorting, TCR sequencing was performed on whole RNA extracted either from tumor and nontumor lung tissue or from cryopreserved PBMC samples. The sequencing used PBMCs, collected at surgery. The receptors derive from a female donor with early-stage non-small cell lung cancer.

This clonotype has a count of ten or more. This chain's CDR3 is CASSQSTGLDTQYF. The CDR3 nucleotides read TGTGCCAGCAGCCAATCTACAGGATTAGATACGCAGTATTTT. This sequence joins TRBV7-3 and TRBJ2-3; weak D call: TRBD1 (5 bases). Trimming removed 5 bases from V and 5 bases from J, with 14 bases in between. This CDR3 comprises 14 residues. CDR1 and CDR2 (germline): SGHTA, FQGTGA.

This sequence joins TRBV7-8 and TRBJ2-3; D uncertain. The CDR3 sequence is 15 residues long. V was clipped by 3 bases and J by 2 bases, with 12 bases between them. Germline CDR1 and CDR2: SGHVS and FQNEAQ. CDR3 amino acids: CASSFPPAYTDTQYF. As DNA, the CDR3 is TGTGCCAGCAGCTTCCCCCCGGCTTACACAGATACGCAGTATTTT.